This T cell receptor (beta chain) was found in a study of technical replicates of blood from several donors. Data came from immunoSEQ multiplex PCR; TCRdb stores just in-frame clones and leaves some out. The sample lists about 12,000 clones; almost 95% were seen once. From germline, CDR1 is MNHEY and CDR2 SVGAGI. This CDR3 spans 15 amino acids. Trimming left V 2 bases short and J 2 bases short, with 13 bases between. What was sequenced was PBMCs. This sequence was found in a human donor in good health. The chain has TRBV6-5 and TRBJ2-7; D possibly corresponds to TRBD1 (5 bases). CDR3 DNA: TGTGCCAGCAGTTACGGGCAGGGCCCTGCCTACGAGCAGTACTTC. Encoded protein: CASSYGQGPAYEQYF.